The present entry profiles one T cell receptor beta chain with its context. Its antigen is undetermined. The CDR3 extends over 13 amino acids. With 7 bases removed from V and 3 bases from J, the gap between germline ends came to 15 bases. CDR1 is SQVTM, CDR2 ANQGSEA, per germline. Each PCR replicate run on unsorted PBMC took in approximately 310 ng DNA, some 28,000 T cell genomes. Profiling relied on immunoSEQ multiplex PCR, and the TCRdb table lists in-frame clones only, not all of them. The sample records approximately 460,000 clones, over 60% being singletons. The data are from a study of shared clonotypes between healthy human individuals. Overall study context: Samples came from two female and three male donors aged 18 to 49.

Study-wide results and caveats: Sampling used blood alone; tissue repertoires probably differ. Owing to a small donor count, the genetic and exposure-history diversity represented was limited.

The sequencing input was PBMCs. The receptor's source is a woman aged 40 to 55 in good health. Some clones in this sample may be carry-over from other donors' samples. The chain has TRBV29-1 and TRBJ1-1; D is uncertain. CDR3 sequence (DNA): TGCAGCGCGATTGAGTATACGGACACTGAAGCTTTCTTT. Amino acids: CSAIEYTDTEAFF.